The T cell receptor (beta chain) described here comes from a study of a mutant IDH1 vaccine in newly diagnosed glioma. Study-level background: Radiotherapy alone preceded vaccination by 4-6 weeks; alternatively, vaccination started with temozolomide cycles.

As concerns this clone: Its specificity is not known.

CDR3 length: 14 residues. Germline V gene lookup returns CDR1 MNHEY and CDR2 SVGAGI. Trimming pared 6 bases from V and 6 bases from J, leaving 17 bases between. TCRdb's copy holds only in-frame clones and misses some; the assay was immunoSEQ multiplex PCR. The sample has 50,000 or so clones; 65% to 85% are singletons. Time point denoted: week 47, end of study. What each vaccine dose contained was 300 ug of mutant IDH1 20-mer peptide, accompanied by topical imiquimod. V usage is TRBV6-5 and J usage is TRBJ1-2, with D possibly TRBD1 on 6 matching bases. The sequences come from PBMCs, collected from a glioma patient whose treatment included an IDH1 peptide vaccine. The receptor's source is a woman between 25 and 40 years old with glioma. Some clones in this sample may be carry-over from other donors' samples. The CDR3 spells CASSRTLQGDGYTF. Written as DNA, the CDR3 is TGTGCCAGCAGCCGAACACTACAGGGAGATGGCTACACCTTC.